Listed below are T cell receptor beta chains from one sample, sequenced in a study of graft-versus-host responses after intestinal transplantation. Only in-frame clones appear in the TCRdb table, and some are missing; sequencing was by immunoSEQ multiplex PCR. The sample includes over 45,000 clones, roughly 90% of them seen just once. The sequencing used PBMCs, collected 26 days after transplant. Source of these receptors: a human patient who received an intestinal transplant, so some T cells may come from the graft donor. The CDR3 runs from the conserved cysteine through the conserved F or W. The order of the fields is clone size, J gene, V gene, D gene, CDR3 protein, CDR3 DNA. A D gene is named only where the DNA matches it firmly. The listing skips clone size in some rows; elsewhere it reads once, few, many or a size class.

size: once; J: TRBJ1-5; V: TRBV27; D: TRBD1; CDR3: CASAQKRDSLSNQPQHF; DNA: TGTGCCAGCGCCCAAAAACGGGACAGTCTTAGCAATCAGCCCCAGCATTTT
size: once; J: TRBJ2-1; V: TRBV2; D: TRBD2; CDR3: CARGLAGGYEQFF; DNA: TGTGCCAGGGGACTAGCGGGGGGATATGAGCAGTTCTTC
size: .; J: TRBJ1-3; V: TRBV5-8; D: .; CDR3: CASSFKKTYSGNTIYF; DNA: TGTGCCAGCAGCTTTAAAAAAACTTACTCTGGAAACACCATATATTTT
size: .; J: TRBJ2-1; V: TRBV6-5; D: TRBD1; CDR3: CASSYRQGALYNEQFF; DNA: TGTGCCAGCAGTTATAGACAGGGGGCTCTATACAATGAGCAGTTCTTC
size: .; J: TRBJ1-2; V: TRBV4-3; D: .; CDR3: CASSQEVGRTTYGYTF; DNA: TGCGCCAGCAGCCAAGAGGTGGGCAGAACCACCTATGGCTACACCTTC
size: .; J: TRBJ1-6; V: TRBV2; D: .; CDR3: CASSEMERGDSPLHF; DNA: TGTGCCAGCAGTGAAATGGAGCGGGGGGATTCACCCCTCCACTTT
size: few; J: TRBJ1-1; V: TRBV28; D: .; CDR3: CASSLRRESEAFF; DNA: TGTGCCAGCAGTTTACGGAGGGAAAGTGAAGCTTTCTTT
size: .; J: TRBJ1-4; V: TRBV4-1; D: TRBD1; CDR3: CASSQAETGGYEKLFF; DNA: TGCGCCAGCAGCCAAGCCGAGACAGGGGGGTATGAAAAACTGTTTTTT
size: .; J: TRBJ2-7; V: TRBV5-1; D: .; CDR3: CASSYTAGNEQYF; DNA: TGCGCCAGCAGCTATACGGCCGGGAACGAGCAGTACTTC
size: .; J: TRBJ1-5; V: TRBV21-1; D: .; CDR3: CASSSGTVVNQPQHF; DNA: TGTGCCAGCAGCAGCGGGACAGTCGTAAATCAGCCCCAGCATTTT
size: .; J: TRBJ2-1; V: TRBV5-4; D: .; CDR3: CASSLVSNNEQFF; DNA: TGTGCCAGCAGCTTGGTGTCTAACAATGAGCAGTTCTTC
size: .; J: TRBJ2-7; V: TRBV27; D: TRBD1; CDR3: CASSLTGQSFYEQYF; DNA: TGTGCCAGCAGTTTAACGGGACAGAGTTTCTACGAGCAGTACTTC
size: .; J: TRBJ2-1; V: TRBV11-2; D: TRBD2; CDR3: CASSLEPAGAAEQFF; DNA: TGTGCCAGCAGCTTAGAACCAGCGGGGGCCGCGGAGCAGTTCTTC
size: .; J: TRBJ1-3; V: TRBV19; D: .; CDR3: CASSSTGFLSGNTIYF; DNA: TGTGCCAGTAGTTCAACAGGGTTTCTCTCTGGAAACACCATATATTTT
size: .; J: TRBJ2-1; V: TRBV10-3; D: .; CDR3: CAISEWAEKSYNEQFF; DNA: TGTGCCATCAGTGAGTGGGCAGAAAAATCCTACAATGAGCAGTTCTTC
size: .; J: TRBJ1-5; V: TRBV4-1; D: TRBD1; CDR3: CASSQDPGQGASQPQHF; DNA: TGCGCCAGCAGCCAAGATCCTGGGCAGGGGGCCTCGCAGCCCCAGCATTTT
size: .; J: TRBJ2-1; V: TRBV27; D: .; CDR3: CASTGVYNEQFF; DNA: TGTGCCAGCACGGGAGTTTACAATGAGCAGTTCTTC
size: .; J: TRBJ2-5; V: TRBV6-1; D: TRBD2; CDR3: CASSGSGGAETQYF; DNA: TGTGCCAGCAGTGGTAGCGGGGGGGCTGAGACCCAGTACTTC
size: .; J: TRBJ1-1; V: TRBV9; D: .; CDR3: CASSVATGNTEAFF; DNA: TGTGCCAGCAGCGTAGCGACAGGGAACACTGAAGCTTTCTTT
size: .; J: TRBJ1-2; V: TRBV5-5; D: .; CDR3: CASSPSGGAWGGYTF; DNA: TGTGCCAGCAGCCCCTCTGGAGGTGCTTGGGGTGGCTACACCTTC
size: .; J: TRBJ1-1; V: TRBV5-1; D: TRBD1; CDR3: CASSLAYDPGGYTEAFF; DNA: TGCGCCAGCAGCTTAGCGTACGACCCAGGGGGATACACTGAAGCTTTCTTT
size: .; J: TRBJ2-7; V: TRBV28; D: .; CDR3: CASSPIGRGTIYEQYF; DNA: TGTGCCAGCAGTCCGATAGGGCGGGGCACCATCTACGAGCAGTACTTC
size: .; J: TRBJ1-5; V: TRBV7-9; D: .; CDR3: CASSLEDNNQPQHF; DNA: TGTGCCAGCAGCTTAGAGGACAACAATCAGCCCCAGCATTTT
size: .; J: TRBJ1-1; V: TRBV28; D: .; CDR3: CASSSAGAGDTEAFF; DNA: TGTGCCAGCAGTTCGGCAGGGGCCGGGGACACTGAAGCTTTCTTT
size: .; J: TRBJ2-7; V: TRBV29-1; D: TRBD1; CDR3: CSVEAGQGANEQYF; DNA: TGCAGCGTTGAAGCGGGACAGGGGGCTAACGAGCAGTACTTC
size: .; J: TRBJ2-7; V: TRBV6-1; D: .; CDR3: CASSDKDDSSYEQYF; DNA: TGTGCCAGCAGTGACAAAGATGACAGCTCCTACGAGCAGTACTTC
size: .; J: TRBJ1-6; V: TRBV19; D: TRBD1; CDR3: CASGLNSDRGHSPLHF; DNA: TGTGCCAGCGGGCTCAACTCGGACAGGGGGCATTCACCCCTCCACTTT
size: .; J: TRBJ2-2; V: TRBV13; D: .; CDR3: CASSPDRSQELFF; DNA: TGTGCCAGCAGCCCCGACAGGTCGCAAGAGCTGTTTTTT
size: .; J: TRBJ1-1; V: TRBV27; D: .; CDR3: CASSPHGRGTEAFF; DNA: TGTGCCAGCAGTCCCCACGGGAGAGGCACTGAAGCTTTCTTT
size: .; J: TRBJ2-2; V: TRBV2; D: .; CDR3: CASTLTKPDSNTGELFF; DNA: TGTGCCAGCACTTTGACTAAACCGGATTCCAACACCGGGGAGCTGTTTTTT
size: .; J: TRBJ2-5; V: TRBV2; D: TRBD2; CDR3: CASGLGLAGDQETQYF; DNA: TGTGCCAGTGGCTTAGGACTAGCGGGGGATCAAGAGACCCAGTACTTC
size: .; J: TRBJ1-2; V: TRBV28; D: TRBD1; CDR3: CASSGTGNYGYTF; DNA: TGTGCCAGCAGTGGGACAGGGAACTATGGCTACACCTTC
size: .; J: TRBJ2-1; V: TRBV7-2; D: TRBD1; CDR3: CASSLNRGDEQFF; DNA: TGTGCCAGCAGCCTAAACAGGGGAGATGAGCAGTTCTTC
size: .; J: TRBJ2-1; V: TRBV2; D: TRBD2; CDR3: CASSFGTSGPNEQFF; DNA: TGTGCCAGCAGCTTCGGGACTAGCGGACCCAATGAGCAGTTCTTC
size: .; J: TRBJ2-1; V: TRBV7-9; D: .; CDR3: CASSLAVLLYNEQFF; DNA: TGTGCCAGCAGCTTAGCGGTTTTACTCTACAATGAGCAGTTCTTC
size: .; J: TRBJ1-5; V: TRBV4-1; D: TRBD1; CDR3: CASSQPGQGSTQPQHF; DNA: TGCGCCAGCAGCCAACCAGGACAGGGGTCCACTCAGCCCCAGCATTTT
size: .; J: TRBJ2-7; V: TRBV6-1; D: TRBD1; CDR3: CASSAPTGQLHLNSYEQYF; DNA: TGTGCCAGCAGTGCACCCACGGGACAGCTACACCTCAACTCCTACGAGCAGTACTTC
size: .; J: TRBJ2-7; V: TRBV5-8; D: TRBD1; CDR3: CASSQDRQGPYEQYF; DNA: TGTGCCAGCAGCCAAGACCGACAGGGACCCTACGAGCAGTACTTC
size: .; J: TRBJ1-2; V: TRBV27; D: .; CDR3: CASSLPGADGYTF; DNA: TGTGCCAGCAGTTTGCCAGGGGCCGATGGCTACACCTTC
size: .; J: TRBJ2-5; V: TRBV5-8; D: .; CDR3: CASSLVTGGSETQYF; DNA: TGTGCCAGCAGCTTGGTGACGGGGGGCTCGGAGACCCAGTACTTC
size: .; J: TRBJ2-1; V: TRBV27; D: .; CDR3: CASTPGNREYNEQFF; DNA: TGTGCCAGCACCCCCGGGAACAGGGAATACAATGAGCAGTTCTTC
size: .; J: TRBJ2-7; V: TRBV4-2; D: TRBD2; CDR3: CASSQEGLEFSYEQYF; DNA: TGTGCCAGCAGCCAAGAGGGACTAGAATTCTCCTACGAGCAGTACTTC
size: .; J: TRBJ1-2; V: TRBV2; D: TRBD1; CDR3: CASSDEGAYGYTF; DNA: TGTGCCAGCAGTGACGAGGGGGCCTATGGCTACACCTTC
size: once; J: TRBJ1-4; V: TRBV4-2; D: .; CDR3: CASSQVDPREEKLFF; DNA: TGTGCCAGCAGCCAAGTGGACCCCCGGGAGGAAAAACTGTTTTTT
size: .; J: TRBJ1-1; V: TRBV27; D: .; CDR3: CASSLGGGYTEAFF; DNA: TGTGCCAGCAGTCTAGGGGGTGGTTACACTGAAGCTTTCTTT
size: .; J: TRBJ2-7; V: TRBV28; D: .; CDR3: CASSKTAYEQYF; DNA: TGTGCCAGCAGCAAGACAGCCTACGAGCAGTACTTC
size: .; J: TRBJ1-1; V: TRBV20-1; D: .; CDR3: CSARDQGEAFF; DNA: TGCAGTGCTAGAGATCAGGGTGAAGCTTTCTTT
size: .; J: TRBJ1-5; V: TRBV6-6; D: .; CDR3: CASSYGQTHSNQPQHF; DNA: TGTGCCAGCAGTTACGGACAGACCCACAGCAATCAGCCCCAGCATTTT
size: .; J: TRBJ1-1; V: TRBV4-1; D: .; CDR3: CASQGLGYTEAFF; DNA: TGCGCCAGCCAGGGACTCGGGTACACTGAAGCTTTCTTT
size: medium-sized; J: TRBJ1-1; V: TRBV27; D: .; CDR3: CASSLGGQGSTEAFF; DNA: TGTGCCAGCAGTTTAGGGGGCCAGGGTTCCACTGAAGCTTTCTTT